This entry lists 14 T cell receptor beta chains sequenced from one sample in a study of blood T cell repertoires in COVID-19. Repertoires were generated with immunoSEQ multiplex PCR, while TCRdb's copy carries only in-frame clones and drops some. The profile shows over 100,000 clones, about 79% of them singletons. Sequenced: peripheral blood. Every receptor here comes from a woman in her 70s with acute or convalescent COVID-19.

This clone has a handful of counts. The chain is built from TRBV19 and TRBJ1-5, with a weak D call TRBD1 (6 bases). Germline CDR1 LNHDA, CDR2 SQIVND (reference sequence). The CDR3 totals 15 residues. The V and J ends lost 1 base and 4 bases respectively, with 11 bases between them. In DNA, the CDR3 is TGTGCCAGTAGTATAGGATGGCAGGGGAATCAGCCCCAGCATTTT. Its protein is CASSIGWQGNQPQHF.

This rearrangement joins TRBV3-1 (or the pseudogene TRBV3-2) to TRBJ1-2; 8 bases are a match to TRBD1. J gave up 1 base and V 0 bases, and 16 bases lay outside the gene matches. Germline values: CDR1 LGHDT, CDR2 YNNKEL (reference sequence). The CDR3 has 20 amino acids. CDR3 bases: TGTGCCAGCAGCCAAGATCTTGATGGGACAGGTTCCCAACGTAACTATGGCTACACCTTC. This codes for CASSQDLDGTGSQRNYGYTF.

This clone appeared a few times. The genes are TRBV5-4 and TRBJ1-6; the D gene is possibly TRBD1 (5 bases). The V gene lost 7 bases and the J gene lost 7 bases, with 21 bases spanning the gap. The CDR3 has 16 residues. CDR1 and CDR2 from the germline V gene are SGHNT and YYREEE (reference sequence). Here the CDR3 DNA reads TGTGCCAGCTACCGCGGGGGGAAAACCCCCAATTCACCCCTCCACTTT. Translated: CASYRGGKTPNSPLHF.

V usage is TRBV7-9 and J usage is TRBJ2-2; 7 nucleotides align to TRBD2. Germline V gives CDR1 SEHNR, CDR2 FQNEAQ (reference sequence). There are 15 residues in the CDR3. Losses at the gene ends were 5 bases for V and 4 bases for J; bases not matched to a gene: 7. CDR3 bases: TGTGCCAGCAGCCCCGGGGGGATTCGCACCGGGGAGCTGTTTTTT. This encodes CASSPGGIRTGELFF. Together with reference TRBV7-9 and TRBJ2-2, the CDR3 gives the full variable domain: DTGVSQNPRHKITKRGQNVTFRCDPISEHNRLYWYRQTLGQGPEFLTYFQNEAQLEKSRLLSDRFSAERPKGSFSTLEIQRTEQGDSAMYLCASSPGGIRTGELFFGEGSRLTVL.

This clone was counted a single time. The chain carries TRBV12-3 or TRBV12-4 and TRBJ1-2, with D possibly matching TRBD1 (5 bases). The ends were cut back, 7 bases at V and 4 bases at J, with 13 bases in the middle. This CDR3 comprises 13 residues. The CDR3 is CASTPRVAYGYTF. The CDR3 region has the DNA TGTGCCAGCACCCCCAGGGTGGCCTATGGCTACACCTTC.

The rearrangement joins TRBV29-1 to TRBJ1-5; 9 nucleotides align to TRBD1. The CDR3 spans 15 residues. CDR1 and CDR2 from the germline V gene are SQVTM and ANQGSEA. V shed 6 bases and J 2 bases; nucleotides not matched to a gene: 8. This chain's CDR3 is CSVATGGWGNQPQHF. For the CDR3, the DNA is TGCAGCGTAGCTACAGGGGGCTGGGGCAATCAGCCCCAGCATTTT. Combining the CDR3 with reference TRBV29-1 and TRBJ1-5 gives the whole variable domain SAVISQKPSRDICQRGTSLTIQCQVDSQVTMMFWYRQQPGQSLTLIATANQGSEATYESGFVIDKFPISRPNLTFSTLTVSNMSPEDSSIYLCSVATGGWGNQPQHFGDGTRLSIL.

CDR3 in amino acids: CASRAQKGIGEKLFF. DNA for the CDR3: TGCGCCAGCAGAGCCCAGAAGGGGATCGGTGAAAAACTGTTTTTT. The chain is built from TRBV10-2 and TRBJ1-4; D possibly corresponds to TRBD1 (5 bases). The CDR3 spans 15 residues. Per germline, CDR1 WSHSY and CDR2 SAAADI. V lost 6 bases, J lost 7 bases, and 18 bases lay in between.

The V call is TRBV5-1, the J call TRBJ2-2; 7 bases line up with TRBD1. Per germline, CDR1 SGHRS and CDR2 YFSETQ. Unmatched junction bases numbered 8, after V lost 3 bases and J lost 6 bases. The CDR3 has 15 residues. CDR3 residues: CASSYTGEASGELFF. Written as DNA, the CDR3 is TGCGCCAGCAGCTATACAGGGGAAGCATCCGGGGAGCTGTTTTTT. Full variable domain (rest looked up from reference TRBV5-1 and TRBJ2-2): KAGVTQTPRYLIKTRGQQVTLSCSPISGHRSVSWYQQTPGQGLQFLFEYFSETQRNKGNFPGRFSGRQFSNSRSEMNVSTLELGDSALYLCASSYTGEASGELFFGEGSRLTVL.

This chain joins TRBV6-5 and TRBJ1-2; no clear D gene. Trimming removed 5 bases at V and 4 bases at J, with 11 bases between. The germline V gene encodes CDR1 MNHEY and CDR2 SVGAGI. CDR3 size: 13 residues. This CDR3 reads CASSPMEGYGYTF. CDR3 DNA: TGTGCCAGCAGTCCCATGGAGGGCTATGGCTACACCTTC.

Here the CDR3 reads CASSPTDRGSYEQYF. Written as DNA, the CDR3 is TGTGCCAGTAGTCCAACGGACAGGGGGTCCTACGAGCAGTACTTC. V is TRBV19 and J is TRBJ2-7; 10 nucleotides match TRBD1. V lost 5 bases, J lost 1 base, and 5 bases stayed unmatched. This CDR3 is 15 amino acids long. Germline loops: CDR1 LNHDA, CDR2 SQIVND (reference sequence).

This chain links TRBV7-9 with TRBJ2-7; TRBD2 agrees at 8 bases. Germline-derived CDR1 and CDR2 are SEHNR and FQNEAQ (reference sequence). V lost 1 base to trimming and J lost 6 bases; unmatched junction nucleotides: 5. This CDR3 has 14 residues. Here the CDR3 DNA reads TGTGCCAGCAGCTTAGGTGGACTAGCAAGCGAGCAGTACTTC. Amino acid sequence: CASSLGGLASEQYF.

This chain joins TRBV18 and TRBJ1-1; no firm D call. CDR3 length: 13 amino acids. Looked up from germline, CDR1 is KGHSH and CDR2 is LQKENI. Trimming removed 6 bases at V and 3 bases at J, with 11 bases between. The CDR3 bases are TGTGCCAGCTCCCAAGGTAGCGACACTGAAGCTTTCTTT. This gives the protein CASSQGSDTEAFF. The complete variable domain, with remaining parts taken from reference TRBV18 and TRBJ1-1, reads NAGVMQNPRHLVRRRGQEARLRCSPMKGHSHVYWYRQLPEEGLKFMVYLQKENIIDESGMPKERFSAEFPKEGPSILRIQQVVRGDSAAYFCASSQGSDTEAFFGQGTRLTVV.

This clone was counted only a few times. This sequence joins TRBV4-1 and TRBJ2-3, with D unclear. Per the germline V gene, CDR1 is MGHRA and CDR2 is YSYEKL. This CDR3 has 15 amino acids. Trimming shortened V by 1 base and J by 6 bases, and 14 bases separated the two germline ends. The DNA of the CDR3 is TGCGCCAGCAGCCAAGCGGCTACGAGGATGGATACGCAGTATTTT. The encoded protein is CASSQAATRMDTQYF.

This clone was seen only a few times. The chain joins TRBV5-1 to TRBJ1-1, with 8 nucleotides matching TRBD1. This CDR3 contains 13 residues. From germline, CDR1 is SGHRS and CDR2 YFSETQ. V was clipped by 3 bases and J by 4 bases; unmatched bases: 2. For the CDR3, the DNA is TGCGCCAGCAGCTCCACAGGGGGCACTGAAGCTTTCTTT. Encoded protein: CASSSTGGTEAFF.